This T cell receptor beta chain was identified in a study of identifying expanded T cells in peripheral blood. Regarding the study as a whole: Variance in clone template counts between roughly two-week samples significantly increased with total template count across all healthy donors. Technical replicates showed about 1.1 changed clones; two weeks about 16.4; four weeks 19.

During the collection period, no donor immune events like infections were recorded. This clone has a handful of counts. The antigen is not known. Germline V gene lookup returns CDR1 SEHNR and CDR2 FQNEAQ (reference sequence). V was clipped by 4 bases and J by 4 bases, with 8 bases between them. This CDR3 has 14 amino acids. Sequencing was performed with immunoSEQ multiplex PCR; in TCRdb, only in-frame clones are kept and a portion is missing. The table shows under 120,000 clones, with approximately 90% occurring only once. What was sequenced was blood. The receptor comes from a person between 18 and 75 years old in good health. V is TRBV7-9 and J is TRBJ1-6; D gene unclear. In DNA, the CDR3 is TGTGCCAGCAGCTCCGGACTTTATAATTCACCCCTCCACTTT. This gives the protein CASSSGLYNSPLHF.